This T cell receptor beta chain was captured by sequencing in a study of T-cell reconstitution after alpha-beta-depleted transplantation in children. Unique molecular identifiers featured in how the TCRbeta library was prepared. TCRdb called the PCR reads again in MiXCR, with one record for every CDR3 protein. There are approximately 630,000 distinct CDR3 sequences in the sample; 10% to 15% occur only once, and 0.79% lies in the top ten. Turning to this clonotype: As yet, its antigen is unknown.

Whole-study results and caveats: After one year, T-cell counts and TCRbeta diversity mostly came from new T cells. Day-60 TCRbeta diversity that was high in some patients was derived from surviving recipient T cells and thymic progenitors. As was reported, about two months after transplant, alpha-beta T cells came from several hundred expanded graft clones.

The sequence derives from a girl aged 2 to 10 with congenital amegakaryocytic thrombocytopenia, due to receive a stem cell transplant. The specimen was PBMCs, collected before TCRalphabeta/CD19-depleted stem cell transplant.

CDR3 sequence (DNA): TGTGCCACCAGCAGAGCCAACAAGCAGGGAAGCTATGGCTACACCTTC. Translation: CATSRANKQGSYGYTF. This chain connects TRBV15 to TRBJ1-2, with a possible D match to TRBD1 (5 bases). The length of the CDR3 is 16 residues. Germline lookup yields CDR1 LNHNV and CDR2 YYDKDF (reference sequence). Trimming removed 1 base from V and 4 bases from J, with 16 bases in between.